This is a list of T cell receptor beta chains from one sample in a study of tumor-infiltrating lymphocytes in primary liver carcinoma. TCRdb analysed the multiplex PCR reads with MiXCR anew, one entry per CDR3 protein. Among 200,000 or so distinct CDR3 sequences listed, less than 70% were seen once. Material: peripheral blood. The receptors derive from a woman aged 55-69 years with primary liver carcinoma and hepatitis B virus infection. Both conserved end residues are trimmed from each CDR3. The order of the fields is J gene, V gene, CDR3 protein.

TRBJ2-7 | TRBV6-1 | ASSRQASFKRGSYEQY
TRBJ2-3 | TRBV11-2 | ASRPTGSSTDAQY
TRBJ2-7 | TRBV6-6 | ASSPQQGSSYEQY
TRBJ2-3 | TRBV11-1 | ASSLGLGLDTQY
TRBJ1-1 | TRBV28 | VSSLSGGWNTEAF
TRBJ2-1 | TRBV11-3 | ASSPPGDSNYNEQF
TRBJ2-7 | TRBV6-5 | ASSPVGGLYEQY
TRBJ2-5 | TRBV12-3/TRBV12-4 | ASSLQGYVETQY
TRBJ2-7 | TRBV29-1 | SATGEASYEQY
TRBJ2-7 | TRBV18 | ASSPQRQGANYEQY
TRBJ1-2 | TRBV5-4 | ASSRQWAAGYT